Included here is one TCR beta chain sequence, with context. Using immunoSEQ multiplex PCR, the repertoire was profiled, and TCRdb retains in-frame clones only, with some absent. The repertoire includes approximately 150,000 clones, approximately 81% of them detected once, and about 2.8% sits in the top ten. This sample was taken from a study of blood T cell repertoires in COVID-19. The CDR3 totals 14 residues. The V gene's germline CDR1 is SGHTA and CDR2 FQGNSA. After removal of 3 bases from V and 0 bases from J, the junction contained 0 bases not matched to a gene. The J gene is TRBJ1-1, the V gene TRBV7-2; 8 nucleotides align to TRBD1. The sequence was collected from a human donor with acute or convalescent COVID-19. The donor label of this sample is uncertain. The sequencing sample was made of peripheral blood. The CDR3 DNA is TGTGCCAGCAGCTTGGGACAGGTGAACACTGAAGCTTTCTTT. Its translation is CASSLGQVNTEAFF.